The next 14 T cell receptor beta chains were all read from a single sample in a study of shared clonotypes between healthy human individuals. Measured with immunoSEQ multiplex PCR; TCRdb has only the in-frame clones, and not every one. Of nearly 750,000 clones in the sample, 72% were seen once. Specimen: memory CD4+ T cells sorted from blood. Subset in this sample: CD45RA-negative fraction. The receptors here all came from a woman in her thirties in good health.

A few counts support this clone. The CDR3 nucleotides read TGTGCCAGCAGTGCGACCTGGAGGAACACTGAAGCTTTCTTT. This sequence encodes CASSATWRNTEAFF. V usage is TRBV2 and J usage is TRBJ1-1; D is unclear. The CDR3 spans 14 residues. V lost 4 bases and J 1 base, leaving 10 bases between the germline ends. Germline CDR1 reads SNHLY; CDR2 reads FYNNEI.

The chain has TRBV6-5 and TRBJ2-7; D not resolved. The V and J ends lost 2 bases and 0 bases respectively, with 11 bases between them. Germline-derived CDR1 and CDR2 are MNHEY and SVGAGI. There are 15 residues in the CDR3. The CDR3 loop reads CASSYGPASSYEQYF. The CDR3 nucleotides are TGTGCCAGCAGTTACGGTCCCGCCAGCTCCTACGAGCAGTACTTC.

The table lists this clone with a count of one. This chain uses TRBV11-2 with TRBJ1-1; D might be TRBD1 (5 bases). Germline V gene sequence: CDR1 SGHAT, CDR2 FQNNGV. V was cut by 0 bases and J by 2 bases, with 16 bases left in between. The CDR3 consists of 17 residues. CDR3 in amino acids: CASSLERWGRVNTEAFF. In DNA form, the CDR3 reads TGTGCCAGCAGCTTAGAACGATGGGGGAGAGTAAACACTGAAGCTTTCTTT.

This clone was detected ten times or more. The genes are TRBV10-2 and TRBJ2-1; TRBD1 matches at 8 bases. The CDR3 spans 14 residues. The germline CDR1 and CDR2 sequences are WSHSY and SAAADI. Trimming at V came to 3 bases and at J to 6 bases, leaving 4 bases not matched to a gene. The CDR3 DNA reads TGCGCCAGCAGTGACCCAGGGGGCTTCAATGAGCAGTTCTTC. This encodes CASSDPGGFNEQFF.

This chain connects TRBV7-2 to TRBJ2-1, with 7 bases identical to TRBD2. V was clipped by 5 bases and J by 2 bases; unmatched bases: 9. The V gene's germline CDR1 is SGHTA and CDR2 FQGNSA. The CDR3 is made up of 16 amino acids. The chain's CDR3 is CASSPRAGTPYNEQFF. The DNA of the CDR3 is TGTGCCAGCAGCCCCCGAGCGGGGACGCCCTACAATGAGCAGTTCTTC.

This clone has more than one count but fewer than ten. Other DNA sequences in this specimen translate into the identical CDR3. This sequence joins TRBV18 and TRBJ2-1; 12 nucleotides line up with TRBD2. This CDR3 contains 16 residues. The V gene end was trimmed by 2 bases and the J gene end by 9 bases; junction bases not matched to a gene: 8. Per the germline V gene, CDR1 is KGHSH and CDR2 is LQKENI. CDR3 in DNA: TGTGCCAGCTCACCAGGTTGGCTAGCGGGAGGGGCTGAGCAGTTCTTC. Encoded protein: CASSPGWLAGGAEQFF.

There are a few counts of this clone. V gene TRBV13 combines with J gene TRBJ1-2; no definite D call. Germline V gene lookup returns CDR1 PRHDT and CDR2 FYEKMQ (reference sequence). This CDR3 comprises 18 residues. Trimming shortened V by 3 bases and J by 1 base, and 21 bases separated the two germline ends. CDR3 loop: CASSFAGIGISINYGYTF. In nucleotides, the CDR3 is TGTGCCAGCAGCTTCGCCGGGATCGGTATCTCAATTAACTATGGCTACACCTTC.

This clone was counted only a few times. The chain combines TRBV30 with TRBJ2-7; TRBD1 aligns across 11 bases. Germline CDR1 is GTSNPN and CDR2 is SVGIG (reference sequence). The CDR3 has 15 residues. V lost 2 bases, J lost 3 bases, and 6 bases stayed unmatched. CDR3 region: CAWSSTGTGGYEQYF. The CDR3 DNA sequence: TGTGCCTGGAGTTCGACCGGGACAGGGGGCTACGAGCAGTACTTC.

The rearrangement uses TRBV19 and TRBJ2-7, with D uncertain. The V and J ends lost 6 bases and 5 bases respectively, with 20 bases between them. CDR3 length: 15 residues. Germline V gives CDR1 LNHDA, CDR2 SQIVND (reference sequence). The CDR3 DNA reads TGTGCCAGTAGATACACCAACTTGGCATCCCACGAGCAGTACTTC. This encodes CASRYTNLASHEQYF.

Comment on this clone: Different DNA sequences within this sample yield the same CDR3. This sequence joins TRBV5-1 and TRBJ2-5, with D possibly matching TRBD1 (5 bases). The CDR3 totals 13 residues. V lost 1 base and J lost 2, with 6 bases in between. The germline V gene encodes CDR1 SGHRS and CDR2 YFSETQ. CDR3 sequence reads: CASSLNRQETQYF. The CDR3, as DNA: TGCGCCAGCAGCTTGAACAGGCAAGAGACCCAGTACTTC.

The gene calls are TRBV5-1 and TRBJ2-5; perhaps D is TRBD1 or TRBD2 (5 bases each). The CDR3 consists of 14 residues. Between the trimmed V and J ends, which lost 4 bases and 3 bases, there was a span of 13 bases. Germline V gene sequence: CDR1 SGHRS, CDR2 YFSETQ. The CDR3 loop is CASSPGTEEETQYF. CDR3 nucleotide sequence: TGCGCCAGCAGCCCCGGGACGGAGGAAGAGACCCAGTACTTC. Variable domain in full (rest from reference TRBV5-1 and TRBJ2-5): KAGVTQTPRYLIKTRGQQVTLSCSPISGHRSVSWYQQTPGQGLQFLFEYFSETQRNKGNFPGRFSGRQFSNSRSEMNVSTLELGDSALYLCASSPGTEEETQYFGPGTRLLVL.

V usage is TRBV10-3 and J usage is TRBJ2-3, with D maybe TRBD1 (5 bases). Looked up from germline, CDR1 is ENHRY and CDR2 is SYGVKD. The CDR3 has 13 amino acids. V shed 8 bases and J shed 0 bases, with 9 bases lying between them. CDR3 DNA sequence: TGTGCCATCGGGGCGGCTAGCACAGATACGCAGTATTTT. This translates into CAIGAASTDTQYF.

This clone was recorded at least ten times. The chain joins TRBV4-1 to TRBJ1-5, with D possibly being TRBD1 (6 bases). The germline V gene has CDR1 MGHRA and CDR2 YSYEKL. This CDR3 comprises 18 residues. The V end lost 5 bases, the J end lost 0 bases, and 20 bases lay between the germline ends. CDR3 sequence (DNA): TGCGCCAGCAGCTCCCGGGACATCGAAGGGATTAGCAATCAGCCCCAGCATTTT. Translating it yields CASSSRDIEGISNQPQHF.

The rearrangement links TRBV9 to TRBJ2-1, with 8 nucleotides matching TRBD2. The CDR3 spans 15 residues. V lost 0 bases to trimming and J lost 2 bases; unmatched junction nucleotides: 1. Germline-derived CDR1 and CDR2 are SGDLS and YYNGEE. The DNA of the CDR3 is TGTGCCAGCAGCGTAGGGGGACTAGCCTACAATGAGCAGTTCTTC. Translating gives CASSVGGLAYNEQFF.